This T cell receptor (beta chain) was captured by sequencing in a study of CXCR3-negative and CXCR3-positive naive CD8 T cells. A remark on this clonotype: No antigen is known for it.

Points from the study as a whole: Surface CD5 matched across naive subsets, and TRB CDR3 properties served to infer TCR strength. Both naive subsets showed comparably high diversity, and memory CD8+ cells showed much lower diversity.

This CDR3 is 13 amino acids long. The germline V gene has CDR1 SQVTM and CDR2 ANQGSEA. UMI labels and 5' RACE were used to prepare the TRB cDNA libraries. TCRdb reprocessed the 5' RACE reads, keeping one entry per CDR3 protein, no DNA. This table lists about 48,000 distinct CDR3 sequences. V is TRBV29-1 and J is TRBJ2-1; TCRdb's D call of TRBD2 is untestable without DNA. This TCR was sampled from a human donor in good health. Some clones in this sample may be carry-over from other donors' samples. Sequencing was carried out using memory CD8+ T cells from blood. CDR3 amino acids: CSVSIAGDNEQFF.